The rows below give T cell receptor beta chains drawn from one sample of a study of PD-L1 blockade in urothelial cancer. Here immunoSEQ multiplex PCR was the method, and the copy in TCRdb shows in-frame clones only, minus some. The sample yields about 57,000 clones, 80% to 90% seen once. Sequencing was performed on PBMCs, taken around atezolizumab (anti-PD-L1) treatment. Source of these receptors: a man between 65 and 79 years old with urothelial cancer. Both conserved end residues are trimmed from each CDR3. Clone size, where shown, is once, few, many, or a class for clones that have expanded.

ASSGMQRAPGEQF TRBV2 -
ASSLGVADTQY TRBV11-2 -
AISFAGGTNEKLF TRBV10-3 -
ASSHPPGTSSTDTQY TRBV11-3 -
ASSLGTANTGELF TRBV7-9 -
ASSQEGLAGGQETQY TRBV4-1 -
ASSLEGLAGLETQY TRBV7-9 -
ASSARQILPTEAF TRBV7-6 -
ASSFRTSGRWLEQF TRBV11-3 -
ASSPGQGEWDEQF TRBV7-6 -
ASSLRTSGGEQF TRBV7-3 -
ASSDLVTGEQF TRBV4-2 -
ASSQVGGNTEAF TRBV14 once
ASSLAAGLQETQY TRBV5-1 -
ASSPSVEKLF TRBV19 -
ASSPGQDYNEQF TRBV23-1 -
ASSPSRFGDTEAF TRBV18 -
ASAPKGQGNTEAF TRBV6-5 -
ASSPPGVLGEQF TRBV7-6 -
ASRHQGHEQF TRBV19 -
ASSLAWFPSSYEQY TRBV5-4 -
ASSFGLGTGLYGYT TRBV11-2 -
ASRQGGANTEAF TRBV5-4 -
ASSLTSGSKETQY TRBV9 -
AWRIPGQEVAEAF TRBV30 -
AWTPGLVYEQY TRBV30 -
ASSLGTRTYNEQF TRBV11-3 -
ASSPAPGVITEAF TRBV7-3 -
ASSLYPNTEAF TRBV5-1 -
ASSLYSGRADYNEQF TRBV7-9 once
ASSLEYGTEAF TRBV18 -